Given below is one TCR beta chain in context. These data belong to a study of T cells after yellow fever vaccination. The CDR3 extends over 15 amino acids. The ends were cut back, 5 bases at V and 1 base at J, with 14 bases in the middle. TCRdb analysed the 5' RACE reads with MiXCR anew, one entry per CDR3 protein. Among around 340,000 distinct CDR3 sequences listed, roughly an eighth were seen once. The sequences come from CD4+ T cells sorted from PBMCs, collected 15 days after the yellow fever booster vaccination. The receptor comes from a man aged 18-30 years who received the YFV17D yellow fever vaccine. The V gene is TRBV12-3 or TRBV12-4, the J gene TRBJ1-1; D is unresolved. The CDR3 protein is CASSPRTGWNTEAFF. The CDR3 bases are TGTGCCAGCAGTCCTCGTACGGGCTGGAACACTGAAGCTTTCTTT.